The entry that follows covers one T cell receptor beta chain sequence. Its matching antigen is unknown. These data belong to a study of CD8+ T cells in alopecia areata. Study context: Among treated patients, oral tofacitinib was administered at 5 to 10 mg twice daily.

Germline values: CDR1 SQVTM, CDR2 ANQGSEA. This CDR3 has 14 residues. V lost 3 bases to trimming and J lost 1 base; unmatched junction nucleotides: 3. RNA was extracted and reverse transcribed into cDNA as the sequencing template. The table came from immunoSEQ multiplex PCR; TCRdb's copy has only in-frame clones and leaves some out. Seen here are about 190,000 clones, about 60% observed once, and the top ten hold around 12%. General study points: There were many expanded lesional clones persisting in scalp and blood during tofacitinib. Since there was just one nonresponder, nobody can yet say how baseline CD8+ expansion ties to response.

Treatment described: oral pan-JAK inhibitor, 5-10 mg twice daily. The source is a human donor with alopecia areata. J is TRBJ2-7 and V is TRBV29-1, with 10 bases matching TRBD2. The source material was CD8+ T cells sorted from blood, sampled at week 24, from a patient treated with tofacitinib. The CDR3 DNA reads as TGCAGCGTTGAGGGACTAGCGCATTCCTACGAGCAGTACTTC. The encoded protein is CSVEGLAHSYEQYF.